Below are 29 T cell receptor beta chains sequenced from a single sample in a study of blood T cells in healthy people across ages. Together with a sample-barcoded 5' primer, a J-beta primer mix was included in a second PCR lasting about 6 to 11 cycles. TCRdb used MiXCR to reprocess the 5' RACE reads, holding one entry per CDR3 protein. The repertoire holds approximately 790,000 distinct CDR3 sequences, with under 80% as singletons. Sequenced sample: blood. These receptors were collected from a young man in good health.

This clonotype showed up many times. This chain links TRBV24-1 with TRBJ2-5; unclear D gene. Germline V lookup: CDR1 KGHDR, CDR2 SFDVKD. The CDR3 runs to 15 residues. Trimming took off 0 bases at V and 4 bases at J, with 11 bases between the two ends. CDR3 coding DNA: TGTGCCACCAGTGATTTGTGGGGAAGTGGAGAGACCCAGTACTTC. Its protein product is CATSDLWGSGETQYF.

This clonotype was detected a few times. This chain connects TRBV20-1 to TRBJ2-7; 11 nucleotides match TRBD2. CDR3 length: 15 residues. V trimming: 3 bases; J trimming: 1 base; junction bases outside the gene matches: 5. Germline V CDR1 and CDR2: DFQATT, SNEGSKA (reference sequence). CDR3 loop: CSASLAGGVSYEQYF. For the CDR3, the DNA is TGCAGTGCTAGCCTAGCGGGGGGAGTTTCCTACGAGCAGTACTTC.

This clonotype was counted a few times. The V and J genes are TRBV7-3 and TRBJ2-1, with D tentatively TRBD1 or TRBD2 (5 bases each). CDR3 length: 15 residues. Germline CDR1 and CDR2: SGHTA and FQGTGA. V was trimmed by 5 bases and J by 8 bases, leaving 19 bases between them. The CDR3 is CASSPRGFEVDEQFF. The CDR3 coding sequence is TGTGCCAGCAGCCCACGGGGCTTCGAAGTGGATGAGCAGTTCTTC.

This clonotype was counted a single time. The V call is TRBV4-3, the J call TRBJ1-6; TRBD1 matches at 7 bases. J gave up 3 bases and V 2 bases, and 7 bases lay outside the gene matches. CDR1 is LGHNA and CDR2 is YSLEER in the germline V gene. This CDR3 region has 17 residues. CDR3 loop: CASSQRQGPIYNSPLHF. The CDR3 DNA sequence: TGCGCCAGCAGCCAACGACAGGGTCCCATCTATAATTCACCCCTCCACTTT.

The CDR3 is CSARDWGADYTF. The CDR3 DNA is TGCAGTGCTAGAGATTGGGGGGCTGACTACACCTTC. The chain has TRBV20-1 and TRBJ1-2, with D tentatively TRBD1 (6 bases). The CDR3 is made up of 12 amino acids. Germline lookup yields CDR1 DFQATT and CDR2 SNEGSKA (reference sequence). The germline V and J ends were trimmed by 0 bases and 10 bases, with 12 bases remaining between them.

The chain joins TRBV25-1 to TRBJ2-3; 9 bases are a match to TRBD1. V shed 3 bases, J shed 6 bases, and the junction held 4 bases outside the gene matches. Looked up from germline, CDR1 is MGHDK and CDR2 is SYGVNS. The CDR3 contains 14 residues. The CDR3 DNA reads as TGTGCCAGCAGTGAGGGACAGGGATTGGATACGCAGTATTTT. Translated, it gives CASSEGQGLDTQYF.

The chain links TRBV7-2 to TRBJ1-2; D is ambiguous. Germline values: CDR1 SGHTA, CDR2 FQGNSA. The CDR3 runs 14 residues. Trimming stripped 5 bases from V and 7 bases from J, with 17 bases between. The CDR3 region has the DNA TGTGCCAGCAGCAGAGTCGGACCGGGTGGTGGCTACACCTTC. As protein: CASSRVGPGGGYTF.

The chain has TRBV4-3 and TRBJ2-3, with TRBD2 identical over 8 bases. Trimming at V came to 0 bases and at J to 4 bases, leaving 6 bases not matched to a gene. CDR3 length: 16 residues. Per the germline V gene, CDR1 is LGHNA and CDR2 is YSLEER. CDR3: CASSQDLGGAPDTQYF. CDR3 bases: TGCGCCAGCAGCCAAGATCTCGGGGGGGCCCCAGATACGCAGTATTTT.

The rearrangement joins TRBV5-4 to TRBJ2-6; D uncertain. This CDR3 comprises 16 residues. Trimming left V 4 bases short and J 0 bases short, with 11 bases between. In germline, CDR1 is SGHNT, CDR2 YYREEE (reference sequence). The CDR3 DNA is TGTGCCAGCAGCCCCCGAGCAGGCTCTGGGGCCAACGTCCTGACTTTC. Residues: CASSPRAGSGANVLTF.

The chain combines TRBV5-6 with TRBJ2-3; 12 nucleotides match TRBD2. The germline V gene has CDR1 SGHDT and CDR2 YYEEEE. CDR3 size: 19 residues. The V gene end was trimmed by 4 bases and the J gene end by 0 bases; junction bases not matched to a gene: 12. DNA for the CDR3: TGTGCCAGCAGCCCCGGCTGGACTAGCGGGGAAGAGAGCACAGATACGCAGTATTTT. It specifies CASSPGWTSGEESTDTQYF. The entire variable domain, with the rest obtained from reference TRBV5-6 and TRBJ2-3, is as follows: DAGVTQSPTHLIKTRGQQVTLRCSPKSGHDTVSWYQQALGQGPQFIFQYYEEEERQRGNFPDRFSGHQFPNYSSELNVNALLLGDSALYLCASSPGWTSGEESTDTQYFGPGTRLTVL.

CDR3 DNA: TGTGCCAGCACCCCGGGGGGTCGCTCCTACAATGAGCAGTTCTTC. Encoded protein: CASTPGGRSYNEQFF. The V and J genes are TRBV7-9 and TRBJ2-1; 7 positions match TRBD2. Trimming took 7 bases from V and 0 from J; bases not matched to a gene: 6. CDR3 length equals 15 residues. The germline V gene has CDR1 SEHNR and CDR2 FQNEAQ (reference sequence).

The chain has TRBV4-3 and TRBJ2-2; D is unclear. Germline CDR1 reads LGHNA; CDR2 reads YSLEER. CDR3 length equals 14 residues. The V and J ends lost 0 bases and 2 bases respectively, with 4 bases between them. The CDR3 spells CASSQEVNTGELFF. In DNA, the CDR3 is TGCGCCAGCAGCCAAGAGGTCAACACCGGGGAGCTGTTTTTT.

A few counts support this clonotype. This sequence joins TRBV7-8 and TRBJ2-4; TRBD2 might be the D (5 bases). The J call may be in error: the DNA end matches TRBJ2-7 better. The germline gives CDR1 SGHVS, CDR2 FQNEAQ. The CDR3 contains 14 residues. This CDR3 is CASSLAIGDYEQYF. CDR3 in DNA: TGTGCCAGCAGCTTAGCGATCGGGGACTACGAGCAGTACTTC.

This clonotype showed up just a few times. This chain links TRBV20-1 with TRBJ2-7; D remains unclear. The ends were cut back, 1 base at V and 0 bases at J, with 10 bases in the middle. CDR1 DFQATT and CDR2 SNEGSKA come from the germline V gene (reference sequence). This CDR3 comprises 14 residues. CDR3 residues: CSARGGPSSYEQYF. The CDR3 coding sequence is TGCAGTGCTAGAGGCGGCCCGAGCTCCTACGAGCAGTACTTC.

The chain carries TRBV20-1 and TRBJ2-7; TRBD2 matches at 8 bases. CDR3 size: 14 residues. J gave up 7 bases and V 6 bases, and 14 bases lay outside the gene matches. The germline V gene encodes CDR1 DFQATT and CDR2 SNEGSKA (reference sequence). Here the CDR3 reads CSAEVGGAHNEQYF. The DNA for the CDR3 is TGCAGTGCGGAGGTCGGGGGGGCCCACAATGAGCAGTACTTC.

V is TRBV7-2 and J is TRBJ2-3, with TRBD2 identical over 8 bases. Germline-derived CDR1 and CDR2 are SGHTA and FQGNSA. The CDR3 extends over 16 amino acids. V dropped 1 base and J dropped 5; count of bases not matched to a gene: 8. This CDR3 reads CASSLDGGAGGDTQYF. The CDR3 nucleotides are TGTGCCAGCAGCTTAGACGGGGGGGCGGGTGGAGATACGCAGTATTTT.

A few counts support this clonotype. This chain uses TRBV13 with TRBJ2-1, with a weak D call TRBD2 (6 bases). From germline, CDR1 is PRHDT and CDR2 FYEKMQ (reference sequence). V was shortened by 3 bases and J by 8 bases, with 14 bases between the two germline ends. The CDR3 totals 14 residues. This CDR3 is CASSLEGRGDEQFF. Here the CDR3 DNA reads TGTGCCAGCAGCTTGGAGGGGCGCGGGGATGAGCAGTTCTTC.

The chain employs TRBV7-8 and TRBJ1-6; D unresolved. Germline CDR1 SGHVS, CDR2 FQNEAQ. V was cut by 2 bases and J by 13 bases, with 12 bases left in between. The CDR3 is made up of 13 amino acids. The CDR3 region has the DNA TGTGCCAGCAGCTTATACCCAAACTATCCCCTCCACTTT. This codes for CASSLYPNYPLHF.

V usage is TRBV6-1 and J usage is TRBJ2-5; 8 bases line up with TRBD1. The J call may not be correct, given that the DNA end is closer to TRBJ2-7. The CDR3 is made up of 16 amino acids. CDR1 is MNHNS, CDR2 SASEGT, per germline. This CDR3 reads CASRLGQGQSTYEQYF. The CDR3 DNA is TGTGCCAGCAGACTAGGACAGGGACAATCAACCTACGAGCAGTACTTC.

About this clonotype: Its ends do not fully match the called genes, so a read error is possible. CDR3 nucleotide sequence: TGTGCCAGCAGTGACTCGGGGCGGAACACAGACACGCAGTATTTT. Residues: CASSDSGRNTDTQYF. The J gene is TRBJ2-3, the V gene TRBV6-4, with D perhaps matching TRBD1 (5 bases). The CDR3 extends over 15 amino acids. CDR1 is MRHNA and CDR2 is SNTAGT in the germline V gene.

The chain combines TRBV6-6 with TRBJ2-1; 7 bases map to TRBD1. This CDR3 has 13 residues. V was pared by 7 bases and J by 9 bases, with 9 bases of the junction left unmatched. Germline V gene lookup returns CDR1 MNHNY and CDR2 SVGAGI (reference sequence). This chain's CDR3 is CASKDREGGEQFF. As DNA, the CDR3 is TGTGCCAGCAAAGACAGGGAAGGAGGTGAGCAGTTCTTC.

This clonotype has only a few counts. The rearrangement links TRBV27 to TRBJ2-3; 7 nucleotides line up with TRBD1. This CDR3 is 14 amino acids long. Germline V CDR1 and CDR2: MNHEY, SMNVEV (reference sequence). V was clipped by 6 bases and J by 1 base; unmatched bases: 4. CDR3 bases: TGTGCCAGCAGGCAACAGGGGCGCACAGATACGCAGTATTTT. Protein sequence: CASRQQGRTDTQYF.

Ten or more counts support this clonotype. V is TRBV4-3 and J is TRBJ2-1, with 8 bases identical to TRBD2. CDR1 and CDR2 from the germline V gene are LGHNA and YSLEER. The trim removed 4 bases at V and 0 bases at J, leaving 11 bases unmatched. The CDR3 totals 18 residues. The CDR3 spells CASSPSGSGVGSYNEQFF. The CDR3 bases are TGCGCCAGCAGCCCGTCAGGTAGCGGGGTAGGCTCCTACAATGAGCAGTTCTTC.

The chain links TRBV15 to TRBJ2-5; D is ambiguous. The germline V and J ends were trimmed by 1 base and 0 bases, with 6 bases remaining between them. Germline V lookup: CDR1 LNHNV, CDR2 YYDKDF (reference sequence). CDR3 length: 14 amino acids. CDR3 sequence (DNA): TGTGCCACCAGCAGAGGTGCAGACCAAGAGACCCAGTACTTC. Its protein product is CATSRGADQETQYF.

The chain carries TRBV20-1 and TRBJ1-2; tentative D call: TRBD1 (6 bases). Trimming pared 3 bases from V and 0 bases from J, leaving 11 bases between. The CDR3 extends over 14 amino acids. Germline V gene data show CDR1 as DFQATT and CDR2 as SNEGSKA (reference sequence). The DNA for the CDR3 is TGCAGTGCTAGGGCCGGGACAACTAACTATGGCTACACCTTC. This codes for CSARAGTTNYGYTF.

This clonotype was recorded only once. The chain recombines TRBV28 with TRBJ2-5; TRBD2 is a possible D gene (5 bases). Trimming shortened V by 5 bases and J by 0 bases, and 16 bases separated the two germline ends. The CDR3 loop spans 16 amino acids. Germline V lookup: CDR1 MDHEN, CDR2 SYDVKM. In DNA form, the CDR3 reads TGTGCCAGCAGTCCCACCGGTGAAGCGGACCAAGAGACCCAGTACTTC. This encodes CASSPTGEADQETQYF. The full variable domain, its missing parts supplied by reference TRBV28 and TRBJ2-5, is DVKVTQSSRYLVKRTGEKVFLECVQDMDHENMFWYRQDPGLGLRLIYFSYDVKMKEKGDIPEGYSVSREKKERFSLILESASTNQTSMYLCASSPTGEADQETQYFGPGTRLLVL.

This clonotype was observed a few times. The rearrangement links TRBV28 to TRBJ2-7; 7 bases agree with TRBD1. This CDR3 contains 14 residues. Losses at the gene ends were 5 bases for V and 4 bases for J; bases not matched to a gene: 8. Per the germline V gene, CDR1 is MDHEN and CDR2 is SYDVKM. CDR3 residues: CASSLPGQIYEQYF. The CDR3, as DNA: TGTGCCAGCAGTCTACCGGGACAGATTTACGAGCAGTACTTC.

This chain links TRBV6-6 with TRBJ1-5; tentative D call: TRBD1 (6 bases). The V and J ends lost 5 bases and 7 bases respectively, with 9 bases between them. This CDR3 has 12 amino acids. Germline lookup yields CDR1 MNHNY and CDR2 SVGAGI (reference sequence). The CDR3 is CASSRGEQPQHF. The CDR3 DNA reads TGTGCCAGCAGTAGGGGGGAGCAGCCCCAGCATTTT.

The DNA for the CDR3 is TGTGCCAGCAGCTATGGGAGTTCACCCCTCCACTTT. It translates to CASSYGSSPLHF. The V and J genes are TRBV28 and TRBJ1-6; the D is unclear. CDR1 and CDR2 from the germline V gene are MDHEN and SYDVKM. The V end was cut by 6 bases, the J end by 9 bases, with 9 bases between. The CDR3 sequence is 12 residues long.